The T cell receptor beta chain described here comes from a study of CD8 T cells in ankylosing spondylitis. Study-wide results and limits: Seemingly distinctive of ankylosing spondylitis blood was a TCR beta motif formed by eight highly homologous variants.

Trimming pared 4 bases from V and 4 bases from J, leaving 19 bases between. The CDR3 totals 15 residues. CDR1 SQVTM and CDR2 ANQGSEA come from the germline V gene. TCRdb processed the 5' RACE reads anew with MiXCR; each CDR3 protein has one entry. Of about 750,000 distinct CDR3 sequences listed, roughly 20% are singletons. As to this clonotype: Its antigen remains unidentified.

The sequenced sample consisted of blood, either unsorted or a sorted T cell fraction (not recorded which). The source of this sequence is a male donor with ankylosing spondylitis. The V gene is TRBV29-1, the J gene TRBJ2-5, with a tentative D call TRBD2 (6 bases). CDR3 protein: CSVVTGGKGGETQYF. Here the CDR3 DNA reads TGCAGCGTTGTTACTGGCGGGAAGGGAGGAGAGACCCAGTACTTC.